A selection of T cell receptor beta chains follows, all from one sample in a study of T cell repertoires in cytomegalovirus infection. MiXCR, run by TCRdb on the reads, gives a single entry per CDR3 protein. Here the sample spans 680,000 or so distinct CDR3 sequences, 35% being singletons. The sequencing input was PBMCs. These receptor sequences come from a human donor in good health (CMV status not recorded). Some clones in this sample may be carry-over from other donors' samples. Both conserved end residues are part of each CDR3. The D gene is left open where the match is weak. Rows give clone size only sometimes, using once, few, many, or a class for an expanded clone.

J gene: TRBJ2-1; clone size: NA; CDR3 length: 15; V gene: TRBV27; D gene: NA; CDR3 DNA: TGTGCCAGCAGTCCCCCCCTAGGTTACTACAATGAGCAGTTCTTC; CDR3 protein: CASSPPLGYYNEQFF
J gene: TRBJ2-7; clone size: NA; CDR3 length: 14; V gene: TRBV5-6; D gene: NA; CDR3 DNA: TGTGCCAGCAGCTTGGCAGGGAATCCCTACGAGCAGTACTTC; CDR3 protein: CASSLAGNPYEQYF
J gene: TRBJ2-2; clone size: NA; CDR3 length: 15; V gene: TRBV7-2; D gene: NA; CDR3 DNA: TGTGCCAGCAGCCCGCAGGGACAAAAGACCGGGGAGCTGTTTTTT; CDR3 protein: CASSPQGQKTGELFF
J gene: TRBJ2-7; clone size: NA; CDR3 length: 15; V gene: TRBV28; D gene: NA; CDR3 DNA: TGTGCCAGCAGCGACCCCCGTAGGCTGAGCTACGAGCAGTACTTC; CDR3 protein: CASSDPRRLSYEQYF
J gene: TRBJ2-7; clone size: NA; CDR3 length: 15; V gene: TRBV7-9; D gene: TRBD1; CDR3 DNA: TGTGCCAGCAGCTTAGCGACAGGGATTGGCCACGAGCAGTACTTC; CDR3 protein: CASSLATGIGHEQYF
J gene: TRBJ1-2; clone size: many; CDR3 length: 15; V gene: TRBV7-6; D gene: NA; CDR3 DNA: TGTGCCAGCAGCTTAGCGCCCTCACCAGCGAGGGGCTACACCTTC; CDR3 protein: CASSLAPSPARGYTF
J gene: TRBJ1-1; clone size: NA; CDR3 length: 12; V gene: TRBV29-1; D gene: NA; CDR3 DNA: TGCAGCGTGGCGAGGGGCATCACTGAAGCTTTCTTT; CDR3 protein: CSVARGITEAFF
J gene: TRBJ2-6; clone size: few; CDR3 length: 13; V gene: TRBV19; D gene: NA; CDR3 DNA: TGTGCCAGTTGTGAATCTGGGGCCAACGTCCTGACTTTC; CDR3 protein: CASCESGANVLTF
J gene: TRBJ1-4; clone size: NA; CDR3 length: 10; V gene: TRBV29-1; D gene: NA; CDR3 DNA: TGCAGCGCCAATGCTGAAAAACTGTTTTTT; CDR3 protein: CSANAEKLFF
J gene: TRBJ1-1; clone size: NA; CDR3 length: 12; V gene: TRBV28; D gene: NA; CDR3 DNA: TGTGCCACCGGGACAACCAACACTGAAGCTTTCTTT; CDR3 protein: CATGTTNTEAFF